Listed below are T cell receptor beta chains from one sample, sequenced in a study of shared clonotypes between healthy human individuals. The data were produced by immunoSEQ multiplex PCR, yet TCRdb's version contains in-frame clones alone and is incomplete. The table includes fewer than 3 million clones, around 92% detected once. Sequences were obtained from naive CD4+ T cells from PBMCs. Receptors were obtained from a man aged 18 to 29 in good health. Some clones in this sample may be carry-over from other donors' samples. Both conserved end residues are part of each CDR3. Fields, in order: V gene, CDR3 protein.

v_gene: TRBV28; CDR3aa: CSSGQASPLHF
v_gene: TRBV4-2; CDR3aa: CASSPSDRGFTYEQYF
v_gene: TRBV2; CDR3aa: CASSRGRETQYF
v_gene: TRBV28; CDR3aa: CASKDGGTYEQYF
v_gene: TRBV5-1; CDR3aa: CASSGEGRGQGSDTQYF
v_gene: TRBV5-1; CDR3aa: CASSLEGGSRETQYF
v_gene: TRBV6-5; CDR3aa: CASSHIQIANYGYTF
v_gene: TRBV5-1; CDR3aa: CASSLGPGQGLEQYF
v_gene: TRBV18; CDR3aa: CASSRGTARVEKLFF
v_gene: TRBV27; CDR3aa: CASSLAGGYNEQFF
v_gene: TRBV6-6; CDR3aa: CASSYSRGYEQYF
v_gene: TRBV5-3; CDR3aa: CARSSPVNDSSAGEGEQYF